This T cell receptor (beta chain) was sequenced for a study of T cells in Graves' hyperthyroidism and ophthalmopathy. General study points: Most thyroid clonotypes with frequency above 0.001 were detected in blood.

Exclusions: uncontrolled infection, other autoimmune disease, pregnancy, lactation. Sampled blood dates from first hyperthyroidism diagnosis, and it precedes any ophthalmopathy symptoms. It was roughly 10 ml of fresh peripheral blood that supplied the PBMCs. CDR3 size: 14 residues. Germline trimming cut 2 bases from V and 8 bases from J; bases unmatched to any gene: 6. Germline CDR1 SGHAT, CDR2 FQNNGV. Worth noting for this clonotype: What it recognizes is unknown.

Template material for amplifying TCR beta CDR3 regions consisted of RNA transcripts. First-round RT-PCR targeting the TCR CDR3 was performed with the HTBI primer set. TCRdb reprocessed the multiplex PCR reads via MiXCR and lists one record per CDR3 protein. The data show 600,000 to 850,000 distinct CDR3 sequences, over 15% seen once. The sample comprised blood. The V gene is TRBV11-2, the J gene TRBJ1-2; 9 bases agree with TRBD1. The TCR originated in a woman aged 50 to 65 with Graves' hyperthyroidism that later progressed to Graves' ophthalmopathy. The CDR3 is CASSLKRTGEGYTF. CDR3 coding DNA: TGTGCCAGCAGCTTAAAAAGGACAGGGGAGGGCTACACCTTC.